The sequence of this T cell receptor (beta chain) was determined in a study of CD8+ T cells in alopecia areata. About the research overall: The authors scored treated patients' severity by affected scalp percentage.

The V gene's germline CDR1 is MNHNS and CDR2 SASEGT. The V and J ends lost 6 bases and 2 bases respectively, with 13 bases between them. The CDR3 consists of 15 residues. Remarks on this clone: The antigen remains undetermined.

RNA, once extracted, was reverse transcribed into cDNA for use as the sequencing template. Using immunoSEQ multiplex PCR, the repertoire was profiled, and TCRdb retains in-frame clones only, with some absent. The sample consists of fewer than 150,000 clones, roughly 50% of them appearing once. Stated treatment: oral pan-JAK inhibitor, 5-10 mg twice daily. Study-wide points: Researchers say the link of baseline CD8+ expansion to response remains uncertain, with one nonresponder.

The origin of this receptor is a human donor with alopecia areata. The chain employs TRBV6-1 and TRBJ2-2; D possibly matches TRBD1 or TRBD2 (5 bases each). The sample in question was CD4+ T cells sorted from blood, obtained at week 24, from a patient treated with tofacitinib. The CDR3 region has the DNA TGTGCCAGCAGGCTGGGACGGTCAAACACCGGGGAGCTGTTTTTT. It is translated as CASRLGRSNTGELFF.